The 29 T cell receptor beta chains below all came from one sample that was sequenced in a study of human T cells and chemical hapten exposure. TCRdb reprocessed the RACE reads via MiXCR and lists one record per CDR3 protein. The table lists roughly 380,000 distinct CDR3 sequences, 4.5% to 6% of them singletons. Documented time point: pre-sensitization, week 0. Treatment reported: therapeutic diphenylcyclopropenone sensitization with weekly scalp DPC. The material was whole blood, obtained in connection with sensitization to the hapten diphenylcyclopropenone (DPC). The receptors shown here come from a woman aged 50 to 65 with alopecia areata. Some clones in this sample may be carry-over from other donors' samples.

This clonotype was picked up many times. The rearrangement joins TRBV7-9 to TRBJ2-1; D gene ambiguous. Trimming cost V 5 bases and J 8 bases, with 16 bases left between them. The CDR3 is made up of 14 amino acids. Germline CDR1 and CDR2: SEHNR and FQNEAQ (reference sequence). The CDR3 DNA follows: TGTGCCAGCAGCGGTACTAAGGGCCTTGATGAGCAGTTCTTC. Translating it yields CASSGTKGLDEQFF.

This clonotype was counted at least ten times. The J gene is TRBJ2-1, the V gene TRBV27; tentatively, D is TRBD1 (5 bases). The CDR3 runs 14 residues. Trimming took off 6 bases at V and 7 bases at J, with 16 bases between the two ends. Germline V lookup: CDR1 MNHEY, CDR2 SMNVEV (reference sequence). The CDR3 spells CASRDVGPLNEQFF. In DNA form, the CDR3 reads TGTGCCAGCAGGGATGTGGGGCCCCTAAATGAGCAGTTCTTC.

This clonotype was detected many times. The chain has TRBV3-1 and TRBJ1-3, with 10 positions matching TRBD1. The germline V gene encodes CDR1 LGHDT and CDR2 YNNKEL (reference sequence). This CDR3 has 16 residues. Unmatched junction bases numbered 6, after V lost 4 bases and J lost 3 bases. This CDR3 is CASSPRQGAYGNTIYF. DNA of the CDR3: TGTGCCAGCAGCCCTCGACAGGGGGCATATGGAAACACCATATATTTT. Variable domain in full (rest from reference TRBV3-1 and TRBJ1-3): DTAVSQTPKYLVTQMGNDKSIKCEQNLGHDTMYWYKQDSKKFLKIMFSYNNKELIINETVPNRFSPKSPDKAHLNLHINSLELGDSAVYFCASSPRQGAYGNTIYFGEGSWLTVV.

This clonotype has ten or more counts. The V call is TRBV9, the J call TRBJ2-1, with 7 bases lining up with TRBD2. The CDR3 extends over 13 amino acids. J was trimmed by 15 bases and V by 0 bases; bases with no gene match: 9. Germline V gene lookup returns CDR1 SGDLS and CDR2 YYNGEE. CDR3 sequence: CASSVGDYNRLFF. DNA for the CDR3: TGTGCCAGCAGCGTAGGGGACTACAATAGGCTGTTCTTC.

This clonotype was recorded a few times. J is TRBJ1-1 and V is TRBV6-1; TRBD1 is a possible D gene (5 bases). V lost 1 base to trimming and J lost 10 bases, with 16 bases between them. CDR3 size: 14 residues. Germline V gene lookup returns CDR1 MNHNS and CDR2 SASEGT. The CDR3 DNA sequence: TGTGCCAGCAGTGAAGACGGGAAAATTGGGGGAGCTTTCTTT. It is translated as CASSEDGKIGGAFF.

This clonotype was counted at least ten times. The V gene is TRBV6-6, the J gene TRBJ2-3; the match to TRBD2 covers 8 bases. Trimming cost V 5 bases and J 1 base; bases outside gene matches: 2. Germline CDR1 is MNHNY and CDR2 is SVGAGI (reference sequence). The CDR3 has 14 residues. DNA of the CDR3: TGTGCCAGCAGTCAGACTAGCGGCACAGATACGCAGTATTTT. This encodes CASSQTSGTDTQYF.

Points on this clonotype: Lacking the conserved final phenylalanine or tryptophan, this CDR3 likely reflects a read error. CDR3 residues: CARQQGWNTEAFS. The CDR3 DNA is TGTGCCCGTCAACAGGGATGGAACACTGAAGCTTTCTCT. The chain couples TRBV30 to TRBJ1-1, with D possibly matching TRBD1 (6 bases). The CDR3 has 13 residues. Per the germline V gene, CDR1 is GTSNPN and CDR2 is SVGIG (reference sequence). Between the trimmed V and J ends, which lost 8 bases and 1 base, there was a span of 14 bases.

The rearrangement joins TRBV2 to TRBJ1-1; 7 bases align to TRBD1. The CDR3 is made up of 15 amino acids. Germline-derived CDR1 and CDR2 are SNHLY and FYNNEI. Trimming cost V 4 bases and J 2 bases; bases outside gene matches: 7. DNA of the CDR3: TGTGCCAGCAGTGGGCCGGGACAGAGAAACACTGAAGCTTTCTTT. It is translated as CASSGPGQRNTEAFF.

This clonotype occurred a few times. V usage is TRBV7-2 and J usage is TRBJ1-1; D unresolved. V shed 4 bases and J shed 1 base, with 7 bases lying between them. Germline V lookup: CDR1 SGHTA, CDR2 FQGNSA. This CDR3 has 13 residues. CDR3 DNA: TGTGCCAGCAGCTCCTCCCGGAACACTGAAGCTTTCTTT. Its translation is CASSSSRNTEAFF.

The rearrangement joins TRBV2 to TRBJ2-7, with TRBD2 identical over 11 bases. Germline CDR1 and CDR2: SNHLY and FYNNEI. This CDR3 has 15 residues. V dropped 1 base and J dropped 2; count of bases not matched to a gene: 1. The DNA of the CDR3 is TGTGCCAGCAGTGAAGGTAGCGGGGGGGCCTACGAGCAGTACTTC. Its protein is CASSEGSGGAYEQYF.

This clonotype was counted between two and nine times. The J gene is TRBJ2-1, the V gene TRBV28; tentatively, D is TRBD2 (5 bases). V was trimmed by 3 bases and J by 9 bases, leaving 18 bases between them. The germline V gene has CDR1 MDHEN and CDR2 SYDVKM. CDR3 length: 15 amino acids. The CDR3 sequence: CASSFRGLGETEQFF. The CDR3 DNA reads as TGTGCCAGCAGTTTTCGTGGGCTCGGGGAGACTGAGCAGTTCTTC.

This clonotype was detected ten times or more. The V call is TRBV27, the J call TRBJ2-7, with D possibly TRBD2 on 5 matching bases. The germline gives CDR1 MNHEY, CDR2 SMNVEV (reference sequence). V lost 0 bases and J 1 base, leaving 7 bases between the germline ends. This CDR3 has 14 residues. The CDR3 bases are TGTGCCAGCAGTTTATCGCCGGGGTCCTACGAGCAGTACTTC. Protein: CASSLSPGSYEQYF.

The sample holds many counts of this clonotype. This chain connects TRBV7-9 to TRBJ1-1, with unresolved D. V dropped 4 bases and J dropped 3 bases, with 3 bases sitting between them. The germline V gene has CDR1 SEHNR and CDR2 FQNEAQ (reference sequence). The CDR3 has 11 residues. For the CDR3, the DNA is TGTGCCAGCAGCTCTGACACTGAAGCTTTCTTT. Its protein is CASSSDTEAFF.

This clonotype was seen a few times. This chain joins TRBV7-8 and TRBJ1-1; TRBD1 is a possible D gene (5 bases). This CDR3 spans 15 amino acids. The V and J ends lost 4 bases and 3 bases respectively, with 15 bases between them. Germline CDR1 reads SGHVS; CDR2 reads FQNEAQ. The CDR3 region has the DNA TGTGCCAGCAGCTCACTTGCCGGGGGGTACACTGAAGCTTTCTTT. Its translation is CASSSLAGGYTEAFF.

This clonotype appeared a few times. The chain combines TRBV2 with TRBJ2-7, with D possibly TRBD1 on 5 matching bases. This CDR3 contains 15 residues. Germline CDR1 SNHLY, CDR2 FYNNEI. Trimming cost V 5 bases and J 2 bases, with 16 bases left between them. The CDR3 loop is CASSQTNRHPYEQYF. CDR3 nucleotide sequence: TGTGCCAGCAGTCAAACTAACAGGCACCCCTACGAGCAGTACTTC.

Ten or more counts support this clonotype. The chain recombines TRBV16 with TRBJ1-3, with D uncertain. V lost 4 bases, J lost 2 bases, and 12 bases lay in between. This CDR3 comprises 15 residues. CDR1 is KGHSY, CDR2 FQNENV, per germline. CDR3 bases: TGTGCCAGCAGCCCTAATCGACCCCCTGGAAACACCATATATTTT. Its translation is CASSPNRPPGNTIYF.

The gene calls are TRBV7-2 and TRBJ2-7; possibly TRBD2 for D (5 bases). The CDR3 length is 14 residues. In germline, CDR1 is SGHTA, CDR2 FQGNSA. V lost 4 bases and J 0 bases, leaving 10 bases between the germline ends. The CDR3 region has the DNA TGTGCCAGCAGCTCCCCGGGGAGCTCCTACGAGCAGTACTTC. Translated, it gives CASSSPGSSYEQYF.

This clonotype occurred many times. The V and J genes are TRBV12-3 or TRBV12-4 and TRBJ1-1, with a tentative D call TRBD1 (5 bases). The CDR3 contains 17 residues. Trimming took 5 bases from V and 6 from J, leaving 25 bases between them. This CDR3 reads CASSGDGSAGPLPEAFF. Written as DNA, the CDR3 is TGTGCCAGCAGTGGGGACGGGTCGGCAGGGCCCCTTCCTGAAGCTTTCTTT.

The rearrangement joins TRBV12-5 to TRBJ1-5, with no clear D. Germline CDR1 and CDR2: LGHNT and FRNRAP. Trimming cost V 7 bases and J 10 bases, with 14 bases left between them. The CDR3 consists of 12 residues. The CDR3 DNA is TGTGCTAGTGTGAGCCACATCGAACCCCAGCATTTT. This gives the protein CASVSHIEPQHF.

The chain is built from TRBV2 and TRBJ2-1, with 7 bases that match TRBD2. Germline CDR1 reads SNHLY; CDR2 reads FYNNEI. V was pared by 8 bases and J by 7 bases, with 14 bases of the junction left unmatched. CDR3 length equals 15 residues. This chain's CDR3 is CASCEWGRAGNEQFF. The CDR3 DNA is TGTGCCAGCTGCGAGTGGGGGAGGGCCGGGAATGAGCAGTTCTTC.

This clonotype was seen at least ten times. The V call is TRBV12-3 or TRBV12-4, the J call TRBJ2-1, with D possibly being TRBD1 (6 bases). Trimming left V 6 bases short and J 4 bases short, with 13 bases between. The CDR3 totals 14 residues. The CDR3 nucleotides read TGTGCCAGCAGCCCGGGACACCTGTACAATGAGCAGTTCTTC. It translates to CASSPGHLYNEQFF.

J is TRBJ1-1 and V is TRBV7-9; D might be TRBD1 (6 bases). The CDR3 has 11 amino acids. Germline values: CDR1 SEHNR, CDR2 FQNEAQ (reference sequence). V was trimmed by 10 bases and J by 6 bases, leaving 12 bases between them. The CDR3 DNA is TGTGCCACCGTCGCAGGGGCTGAAGCTTTCTTT. Protein product: CATVAGAEAFF.

This chain joins TRBV12-3 or TRBV12-4 and TRBJ1-4; 7 bases line up with TRBD1. Losses at the gene ends were 6 bases for V and 5 bases for J; bases not matched to a gene: 18. This CDR3 comprises 18 residues. DNA for the CDR3: TGTGCCAGCAGCAGCGATCGGGACAGAACCCCTCGCAATGAAAAACTGTTTTTT. Its protein is CASSSDRDRTPRNEKLFF.

This clonotype was seen many times. The chain couples TRBV5-1 to TRBJ1-1; D uncertain. Per germline, CDR1 SGHRS and CDR2 YFSETQ. The CDR3 covers 13 residues. Deletions cut 7 bases from V and 0 bases from J, with 10 bases between. The DNA of the CDR3 is TGCGCCAGCTCCCGCCGACTGAACACTGAAGCTTTCTTT. Amino acid sequence: CASSRRLNTEAFF.

This clonotype was counted only a few times. The chain has TRBV5-1 and TRBJ2-3; 8 bases agree with TRBD1. The CDR3 sequence is 14 residues long. The V gene end was trimmed by 3 bases and the J gene end by 4 bases; junction bases not matched to a gene: 4. Germline V CDR1 and CDR2: SGHRS, YFSETQ. CDR3 in DNA: TGCGCCAGCAGCTCGCAGGGGGCTTCAGATACGCAGTATTTT. Its translation: CASSSQGASDTQYF.

This clonotype was detected a few times. The chain couples TRBV20-1 to TRBJ1-1, with TRBD1 as a possible D gene (6 bases). The germline gives CDR1 DFQATT, CDR2 SNEGSKA (reference sequence). Trimming cost V 1 base and J 11 bases, with 20 bases left between them. The CDR3 has 14 amino acids. CDR3 DNA: TGCAGTGCTAGAGCCACCTCACAGGGACCGGGGGCTTTCTTT. This encodes CSARATSQGPGAFF.

This clonotype was seen only a few times. The chain is built from TRBV29-1 and TRBJ1-6, with unresolved D. The CDR3 contains 13 residues. The germline CDR1 and CDR2 sequences are SQVTM and ANQGSEA. V was clipped by 7 bases and J by 1 base, with 8 bases between them. The DNA for the CDR3 is TGCAGCGCCCAAGAATCCTATAATTCACCCCTCCACTTT. Its translation is CSAQESYNSPLHF.

This clonotype was seen at least ten times. Here the CDR3 DNA reads TGCAGCGTTGTACTAGCGGGGGGCACAGATACGCAGTATTTT. Its translation is CSVVLAGGTDTQYF. V usage is TRBV29-1 and J usage is TRBJ2-3; 11 bases align to TRBD2. CDR1 is SQVTM and CDR2 is ANQGSEA in the germline V gene. Trimming removed 4 bases from V and 1 base from J; junction bases left unmatched: 1. The CDR3 consists of 14 residues.

This clonotype has more than one count but fewer than ten. The chain is built from TRBV4-3 and TRBJ1-6; D is possibly TRBD1 (5 bases). Germline-derived CDR1 and CDR2 are LGHNA and YSLEER. V lost 1 base to trimming and J lost 7 bases, with 14 bases between them. CDR3 size: 16 residues. The CDR3 coding sequence is TGCGCCAGCAGCCAAGGGGCAGGGCGTCTGAATTCACCCCTCCACTTT. Protein: CASSQGAGRLNSPLHF.